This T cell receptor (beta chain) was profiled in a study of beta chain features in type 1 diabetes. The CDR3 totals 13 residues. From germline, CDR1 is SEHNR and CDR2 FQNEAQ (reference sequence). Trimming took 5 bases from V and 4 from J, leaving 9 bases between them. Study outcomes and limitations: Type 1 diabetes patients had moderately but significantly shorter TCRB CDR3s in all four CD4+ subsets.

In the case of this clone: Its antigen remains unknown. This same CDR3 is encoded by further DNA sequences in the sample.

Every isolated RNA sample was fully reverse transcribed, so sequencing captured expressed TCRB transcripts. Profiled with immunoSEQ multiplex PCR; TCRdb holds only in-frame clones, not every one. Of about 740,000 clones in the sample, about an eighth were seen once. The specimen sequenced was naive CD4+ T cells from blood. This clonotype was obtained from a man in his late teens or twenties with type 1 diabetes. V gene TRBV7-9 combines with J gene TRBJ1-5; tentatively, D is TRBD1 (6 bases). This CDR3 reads CASSPQGNQPQHF. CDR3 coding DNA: TGTGCCAGCAGCCCACAGGGAAATCAGCCCCAGCATTTT.